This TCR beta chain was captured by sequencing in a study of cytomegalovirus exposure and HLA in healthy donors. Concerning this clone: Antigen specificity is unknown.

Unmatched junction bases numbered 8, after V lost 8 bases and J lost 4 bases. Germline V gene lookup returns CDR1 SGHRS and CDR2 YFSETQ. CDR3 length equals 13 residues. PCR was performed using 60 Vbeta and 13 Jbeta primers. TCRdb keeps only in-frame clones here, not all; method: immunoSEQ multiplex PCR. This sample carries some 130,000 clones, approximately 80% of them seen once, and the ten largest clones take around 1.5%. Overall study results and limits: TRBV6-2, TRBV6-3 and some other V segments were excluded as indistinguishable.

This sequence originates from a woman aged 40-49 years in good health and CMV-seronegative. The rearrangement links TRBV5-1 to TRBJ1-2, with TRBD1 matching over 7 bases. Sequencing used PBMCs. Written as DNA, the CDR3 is TGCGCCAGTAGACAGGGAACACTCTATGGCTACACCTTC. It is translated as CASRQGTLYGYTF.